This TCR beta chain emerged from a study of early T cells in non-severe SARS-CoV-2 infection. Points from the study as a whole: Matching with VDJdb favored anti-spike CD8 responses (missing private and CD4 specificities).

The length of the CDR3 is 16 residues. Trimming took off 2 bases at V and 3 bases at J, with 14 bases between the two ends. The germline gives CDR1 MNHNY, CDR2 SVGAGI (reference sequence). The TCR library protocol attached unique molecular identifiers to the individual cDNA molecules. A single record per CDR3 protein comes from TCRdb applying MiXCR to the 5' RACE reads. The repertoire consists of nearly 110,000 distinct CDR3 sequences, with approximately 10% occurring once and the leading ten covering 7.6%. This clonotype appeared a few times. Its antigen is as yet unknown. This chain links TRBV6-6 with TRBJ1-3; the D gene is possibly TRBD1 (6 bases). This clonotype was sampled from an adult who was a healthcare worker with PCR-confirmed SARS-CoV-2 infection or an uninfected control (not recorded which). The sample was whole blood. The CDR3 loop is CASSYAGRGSGNTIYF. CDR3 DNA: TGTGCCAGCAGTTACGCCGGGAGGGGGAGTGGAAACACCATATATTTT.